This T cell receptor (beta chain) derives from a study of low-dose radiotherapy and immunotherapy resistance in tumors (dated by TCRdb to between 2020 and 2023). Background on the whole study: In Cohort 1, each fraction delivered 0.5 Gy every 2 weeks, and the prescribed total PTV dose was 6.5 Gy. The translational analysis covered eight patients: three from the first dose cohort and the first five from the second dose cohort. First-strand cDNA was synthesized using Superscript III and a set of TRAV- and TRBV-specific primers, so that both TCRalpha and TCRbeta chains were covered. Every two weeks, patients got intravenous cyclophosphamide at 200 mg/m2, given one day ahead of each radiation and immunotherapy administration. Patients in Cohort 2 were given 1 Gy per fraction every two weeks, for a total of 13 Gy across 26 weeks. Aspirin 300 mg was taken orally once daily by patients for four cycles, starting on cycle 1 day 1. Nivolumab and ipilimumab were both given intravenously, with nivolumab at a 240 mg flat dose every two weeks and ipilimumab at 1 mg/kg every six weeks. The trial did not randomize participants into treatment groups.

CDR1 MNHEY and CDR2 SVGEGT are derived from the germline V gene. The CDR3 runs 16 residues from the cysteine to the phenylalanine. Only CDR3 DNA is held: 48 bases, read in frame from base 1. The trim is 5 bases for V and 5 bases for J, with a gap of 20 bases between the germline ends. A word on this clonotype: The antigen it recognizes is unknown. A far larger clone is just one base off, so this is likely a read error.

The time point label, as the study defines it: after trial treatment. Per the publication, the treatment or condition label means: LDRT plus nivolumab, ipilimumab, low-dose cyclophosphamide and aspirin (RACIN trial). Donors were enrolled in RACIN, a single-arm phase I dose-escalation trial combining nivolumab, ipilimumab, aspirin, low-dose cyclophosphamide and low-dose radiotherapy. Patients with advanced, TIL-negative solid tumors were considered eligible. Sequencer: Illumina HiSeq 2500. TCRs were amplified with Phusion for 20 PCR cycles, with a constant-region primer paired with the adapter attached to the V primers. The isolated mRNA was amplified using the MessageAmp II aRNA Amplification Kit, with in vitro transcription performed for about 15 hours at 37 degrees C. mRNA for TCR sequencing was isolated with the Dynabeads mRNA DIRECT Purification Kit. Indexed Illumina adapters were added in a second roughly 25-cycle Phusion PCR, and the resulting products were purified with AMPure XP beads. In the source study's methods: Custom Perl scripts were used to pool TCR sequences that encoded the same protein, to remove out-of-frame sequences, and to calculate the abundance of each clonotype. Any TCR sequence supported by only a single read was excluded from analysis. Among the metrics used to describe the repertoires were Shannon entropy, Gini index, clonality, richness, and the frequency of TCRs shared between repertoires. TCRdb handled the public reads itself, with Q25 trimming in fastp and clone calling in MiXCR, and kept productive beta chains. Rows with one shared CDR3 protein collapse into an entry with the most common genes and DNA. What appears here as the V and J calls and clone size reflects TCRdb's work, not the paper's. The sample table lists around 57,000 distinct CDR3 sequences, 33% of them with a count of one. The top ten clones comprise less than 9.5% of the sample.

The origin of this receptor is a male donor with rectosigmoid adenocarcinoma. The rearranged chain carries TRBV6-2 or TRBV6-3 and TRBJ2-3; TRBD2 could be the D gene, as 6 bases match. This sample comprised PBMCs, obtained after low-dose radiotherapy plus immunotherapy. The CDR3 reads CASSRSGGWGRDTQYF. The nucleotide sequence reads as follows: TGTGCCAGCAGTCGATCCGGGGGTTGGGGCAGAGATACGCAGTATTTT.